The 7 T cell receptor beta chains listed next were all sequenced from one sample in a study of blood T cell repertoires in COVID-19. Data came from immunoSEQ multiplex PCR; TCRdb stores just in-frame clones and leaves some out. This table holds approximately 76,000 clones, approximately 82% found once. Sequencing input: peripheral blood. These receptors were collected from a man of 80 years or more with active or convalescent COVID-19.

The chain carries TRBV25-1 and TRBJ1-4; 8 nucleotides align to TRBD1. The CDR3 loop spans 14 amino acids. Germline V gives CDR1 MGHDK, CDR2 SYGVNS. Trimming cost V 10 bases and J 7 bases; bases outside gene matches: 11. CDR3 protein: CATAPRTGIEKLFF. The CDR3, as DNA: TGTGCCACCGCCCCCCGGACAGGGATTGAAAAACTGTTTTTT.

This chain joins TRBV19 and TRBJ2-5; 10 bases fit TRBD1. V was pared by 5 bases and J by 2 bases, with 5 bases of the junction left unmatched. The CDR3 sequence is 15 residues long. Germline-derived CDR1 and CDR2 are LNHDA and SQIVND (reference sequence). The DNA for the CDR3 is TGTGCCAGTAGTCCCGGACAGGGGGTTCAAGAGACCCAGTACTTC. It specifies CASSPGQGVQETQYF.

This clone was seen once. This sequence joins TRBV2 and TRBJ2-7; 10 bases map to TRBD2. Unmatched junction bases numbered 4, after V lost 2 bases and J lost 3 bases. CDR3 size: 15 residues. Germline V CDR1 and CDR2: SNHLY, FYNNEI. The CDR3 reads CASSEFSGRYYEQYF. The CDR3 bases are TGTGCCAGCAGTGAATTTAGCGGGAGGTACTACGAGCAGTACTTC.

The chain combines TRBV5-1 with TRBJ2-5; TRBD1 matches 7 bases. Germline CDR1 and CDR2: SGHRS and YFSETQ. V lost 4 bases, J lost 7 bases, and 10 bases stayed unmatched. This CDR3 spans 14 amino acids. The CDR3 DNA is TGCGCCAGCAGCCCCGACAGGGCGCCGGTGACCCAGTACTTC. Its protein product is CASSPDRAPVTQYF.

The chain recombines TRBV6-1 with TRBJ1-4, with a possible D match to TRBD1 (5 bases). V was cut by 1 base and J by 7 bases, with 10 bases left in between. Looked up from germline, CDR1 is MNHNS and CDR2 is SASEGT. The CDR3 runs to 14 residues. The chain's CDR3 is CASSEGGLGEKLFF. CDR3 nucleotide sequence: TGTGCCAGCAGTGAAGGGGGACTCGGTGAAAAACTGTTTTTT.

This chain joins TRBV9 and TRBJ2-3; weak D call: TRBD1 (6 bases). The germline CDR1 and CDR2 sequences are SGDLS and YYNGEE. The V end lost 0 bases, the J end lost 6 bases, and 14 bases lay between the germline ends. The CDR3 length is 15 residues. The CDR3 DNA reads TGTGCCAGCAGCGTAGGAGGGGGTAATCGCGATACGCAGTATTTT. Protein product: CASSVGGGNRDTQYF.

This clone was observed a single time. The chain combines TRBV6-5 with TRBJ2-5, with D perhaps matching TRBD2 (5 bases). Germline V lookup: CDR1 MNHEY, CDR2 SVGAGI. V was cut by 10 bases and J by 9 bases, with 24 bases left in between. The CDR3 covers 14 residues. The CDR3 region is CATRGSTDSMPQYF. The CDR3 coding sequence is TGTGCCACCCGAGGGAGCACTGATAGCATGCCCCAGTACTTC.